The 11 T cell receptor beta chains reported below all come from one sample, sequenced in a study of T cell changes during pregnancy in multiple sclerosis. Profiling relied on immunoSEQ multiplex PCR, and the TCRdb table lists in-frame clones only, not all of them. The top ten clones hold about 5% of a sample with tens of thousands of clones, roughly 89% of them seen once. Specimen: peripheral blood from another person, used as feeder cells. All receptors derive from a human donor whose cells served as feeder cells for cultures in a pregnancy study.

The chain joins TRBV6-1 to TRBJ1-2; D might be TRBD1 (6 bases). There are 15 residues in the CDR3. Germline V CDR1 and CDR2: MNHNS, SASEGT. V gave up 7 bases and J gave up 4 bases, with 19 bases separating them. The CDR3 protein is CASKRQDGTFYGYTF. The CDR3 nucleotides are TGTGCCAGCAAGAGACAGGACGGGACCTTCTATGGCTACACCTTC.

The CDR3 loop is CASSLGRGDGEQFF. The CDR3 nucleotides read TGTGCCAGCAGTTTAGGCAGGGGGGACGGTGAGCAGTTCTTC. The chain employs TRBV27 and TRBJ2-1, with D tentatively TRBD1 (7 bases). This CDR3 is built from 14 residues. Looked up from germline, CDR1 is MNHEY and CDR2 is SMNVEV (reference sequence). The V and J ends lost 2 bases and 9 bases respectively, with 14 bases between them.

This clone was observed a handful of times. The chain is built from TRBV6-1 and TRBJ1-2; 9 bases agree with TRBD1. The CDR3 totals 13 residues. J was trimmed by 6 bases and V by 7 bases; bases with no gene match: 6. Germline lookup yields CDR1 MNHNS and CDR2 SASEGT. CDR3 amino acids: CASIWTGEHGYTF. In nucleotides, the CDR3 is TGTGCCAGCATATGGACAGGGGAGCATGGCTACACCTTC.

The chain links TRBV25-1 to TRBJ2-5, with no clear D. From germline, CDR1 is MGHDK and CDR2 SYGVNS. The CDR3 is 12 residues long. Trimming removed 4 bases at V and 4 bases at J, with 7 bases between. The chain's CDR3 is CASSAGSETQYF. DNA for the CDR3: TGTGCCAGCAGTGCCGGGTCAGAGACCCAGTACTTC.

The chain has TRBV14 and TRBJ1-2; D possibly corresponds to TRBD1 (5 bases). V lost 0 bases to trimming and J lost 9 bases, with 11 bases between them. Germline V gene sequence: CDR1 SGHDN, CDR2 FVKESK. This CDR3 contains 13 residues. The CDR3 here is CASSQERGGRYTF. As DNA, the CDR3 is TGTGCCAGCAGCCAAGAACGGGGGGGACGCTACACCTTC.

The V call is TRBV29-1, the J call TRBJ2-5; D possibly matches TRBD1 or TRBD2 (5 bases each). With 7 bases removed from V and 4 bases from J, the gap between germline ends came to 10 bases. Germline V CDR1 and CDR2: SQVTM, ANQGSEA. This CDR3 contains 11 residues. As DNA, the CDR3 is TGCAGCGGAGGGGTTACAGAGACCCAGTACTTC. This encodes CSGGVTETQYF.

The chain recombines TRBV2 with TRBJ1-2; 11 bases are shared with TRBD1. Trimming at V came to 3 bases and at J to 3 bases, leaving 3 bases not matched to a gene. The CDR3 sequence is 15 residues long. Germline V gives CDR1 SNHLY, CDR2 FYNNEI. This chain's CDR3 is CASSDGQGAYYGYTF. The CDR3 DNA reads TGTGCCAGCAGTGACGGACAGGGGGCCTACTATGGCTACACCTTC.

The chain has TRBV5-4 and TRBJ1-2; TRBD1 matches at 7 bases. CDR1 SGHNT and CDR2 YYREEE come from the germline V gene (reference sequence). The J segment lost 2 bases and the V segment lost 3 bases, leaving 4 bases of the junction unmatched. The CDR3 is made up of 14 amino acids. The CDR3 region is CASSSGTVNYGYTF. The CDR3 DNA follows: TGTGCCAGCAGCTCCGGGACAGTCAACTATGGCTACACCTTC.

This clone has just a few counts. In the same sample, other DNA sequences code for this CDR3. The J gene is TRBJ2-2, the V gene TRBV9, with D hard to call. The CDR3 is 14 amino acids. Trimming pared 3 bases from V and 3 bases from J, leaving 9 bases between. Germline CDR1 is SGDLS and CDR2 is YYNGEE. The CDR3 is CASSERSYTGELFF. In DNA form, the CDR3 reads TGTGCCAGCAGCGAGAGGTCCTACACCGGGGAGCTGTTTTTT.

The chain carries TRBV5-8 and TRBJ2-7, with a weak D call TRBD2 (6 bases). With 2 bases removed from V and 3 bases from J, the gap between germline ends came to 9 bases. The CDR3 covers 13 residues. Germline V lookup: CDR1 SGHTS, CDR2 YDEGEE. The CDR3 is CASSFQGGYEQYF. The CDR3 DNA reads TGTGCCAGCAGCTTCCAGGGAGGCTACGAGCAGTACTTC. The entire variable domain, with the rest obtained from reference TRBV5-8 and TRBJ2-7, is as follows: EAGVTQSPTHLIKTRGQQATLRCSPISGHTSVYWYQQALGLGLQFLLWYDEGEERNRGNFPPRFSGRQFPNYSSELNVNALELEDSALYLCASSFQGGYEQYFGPGTRLTVT.

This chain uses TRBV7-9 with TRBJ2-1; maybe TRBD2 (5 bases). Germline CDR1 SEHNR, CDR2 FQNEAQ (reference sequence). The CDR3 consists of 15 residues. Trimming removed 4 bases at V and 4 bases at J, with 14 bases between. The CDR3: CASSSGRRQYNEQFF. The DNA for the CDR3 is TGTGCCAGCAGCTCGGGCCGGAGGCAATACAATGAGCAGTTCTTC.